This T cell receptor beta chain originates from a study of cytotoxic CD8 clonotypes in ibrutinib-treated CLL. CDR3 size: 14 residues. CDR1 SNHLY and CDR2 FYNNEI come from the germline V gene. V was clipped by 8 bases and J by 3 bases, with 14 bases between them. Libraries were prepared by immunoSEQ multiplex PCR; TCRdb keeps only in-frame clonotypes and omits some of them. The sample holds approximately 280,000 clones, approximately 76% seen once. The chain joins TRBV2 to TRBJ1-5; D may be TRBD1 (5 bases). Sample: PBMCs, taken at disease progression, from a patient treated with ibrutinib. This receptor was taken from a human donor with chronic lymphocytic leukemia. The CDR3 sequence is CASRDRGTNQPQHF. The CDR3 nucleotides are TGTGCCAGCCGGGATCGGGGGACCAATCAGCCCCAGCATTTT.